This record covers a single T cell receptor beta chain. Its antigen is undetermined. This sample is part of a study of beta chain features in type 1 diabetes. Since all of the isolated RNA was reverse transcribed, expressed TCRB transcripts were what got sequenced. Profiled with immunoSEQ multiplex PCR; TCRdb holds only in-frame clones, not every one. The repertoire holds about 340,000 clones, with about a tenth as singletons. Study-wide findings and caveats: Still unanswered here is whether HLA type influences TCRB rearrangement. Shortening of TCRB CDR3s, moderate but significant, appeared in all four CD4+ subsets of Type 1 diabetes patients.

CDR3 length: 15 residues. Germline CDR1 and CDR2: LNHDA and SQIVND (reference sequence). Trimming cost V 7 bases and J 0 bases, with 13 bases left between them. This chain connects TRBV19 to TRBJ2-1, with D hard to call. The receptor was derived from a man aged 30 to 45 with type 1 diabetes. Sequenced input: central memory CD4+ T cells from blood. The CDR3 region has the DNA TGTGCCAGTACCGCGGTTTCGAGCTCCTACAATGAGCAGTTCTTC. Its translation is CASTAVSSSYNEQFF.